Below, 18 T cell receptor beta chains from the same sample are listed, as sequenced in a study of T cells after yellow fever vaccination. MiXCR, run by TCRdb on the 5' RACE reads, gives a single entry per CDR3 protein. The data show over 300,000 distinct CDR3 sequences, around 6.8% seen once. The specimen was PBMCs, collected about 41 days after the first yellow fever vaccination. The receptors derive from a man between 18 and 35 years old who received the YFV17D yellow fever vaccine.

This clonotype was counted ten times or more. This sequence joins TRBV6-5 and TRBJ2-3; D possibly corresponds to TRBD1 (5 bases). This CDR3 contains 15 residues. V gave up 1 base and J gave up 0 bases, with 8 bases separating them. In germline, CDR1 is MNHEY, CDR2 SVGAGI. CDR3 residues: CASSYWGSSTDTQYF. The CDR3 DNA reads as TGTGCCAGCAGTTACTGGGGCTCTAGCACAGATACGCAGTATTTT.

The chain links TRBV7-9 to TRBJ2-3; 8 nucleotides align to TRBD1. V was pared by 6 bases and J by 4 bases, with 6 bases of the junction left unmatched. Germline CDR1 SEHNR, CDR2 FQNEAQ (reference sequence). This CDR3 region has 14 residues. CDR3 DNA: TGTGCCAGCAGTTGGACAGGGAGTTCAGATACGCAGTATTTT. This codes for CASSWTGSSDTQYF. The full variable domain, its missing parts supplied by reference TRBV7-9 and TRBJ2-3, is DTGVSQNPRHKITKRGQNVTFRCDPISEHNRLYWYRQTLGQGPEFLTYFQNEAQLEKSRLLSDRFSAERPKGSFSTLEIQRTEQGDSAMYLCASSWTGSSDTQYFGPGTRLTVL.

The chain combines TRBV12-3 or TRBV12-4 with TRBJ2-1; possible D gene TRBD1, 5 bases. V dropped 3 bases and J dropped 5 bases, with 14 bases sitting between them. CDR3 length: 15 residues. The CDR3 nucleotides are TGTGCCAGCAGTTTTCGTGGGGCCCTAAACAATGAGCAGTTCTTC. It codes for CASSFRGALNNEQFF.

V and J are TRBV12-3 or TRBV12-4 and TRBJ1-3; D gene unclear. The CDR3 contains 14 residues. The V end was cut by 5 bases, the J end by 7 bases, with 15 bases between. The CDR3 region is CASSTRWVRNTIYF. DNA for the CDR3: TGTGCCAGCAGTACCCGGTGGGTCAGGAACACCATATATTTT.

In its sample, this clonotype was seen a few times. The rearrangement links TRBV11-2 to TRBJ2-7, with 9 positions matching TRBD1. The CDR3 is made up of 14 amino acids. Germline V gene sequence: CDR1 SGHAT, CDR2 FQNNGV. Unmatched junction bases numbered 7, after V lost 5 bases and J lost 5 bases. The CDR3 reads CASSPSGQGNEQYV. For the CDR3, the DNA is TGTGCCAGCAGCCCATCGGGACAGGGTAACGAGCAGTACGTC.

This chain joins TRBV5-6 and TRBJ2-7, with D possibly being TRBD1 or TRBD2 (5 bases each). This CDR3 is 14 amino acids long. The V gene lost 9 bases and the J gene lost 3 bases, with 19 bases spanning the gap. Germline CDR1 SGHDT, CDR2 YYEEEE. The CDR3, as DNA: TGTGCCACACGACCCACGGGACGCAGCTACGAGCAGTACTTC. Translating gives CATRPTGRSYEQYF.

This clonotype was seen more than once but under ten times. V and J are TRBV4-3 and TRBJ2-3; D uncertain. With 0 bases removed from V and 4 bases from J, the gap between germline ends came to 11 bases. This CDR3 has 15 residues. The V gene's germline CDR1 is LGHNA and CDR2 YSLEER. The CDR3 DNA is TGCGCCAGCAGCCAAGAGGAAAGGACCGCAGATACGCAGTATTTT. Translated: CASSQEERTADTQYF.

The chain employs TRBV19 and TRBJ2-5; a weak D match, TRBD1 (7 bases). V lost 4 bases and J lost 5, with 14 bases in between. The CDR3 is 14 amino acids. Per the germline V gene, CDR1 is LNHDA and CDR2 is SQIVND (reference sequence). CDR3 DNA: TGTGCCAGTAGTACCACAGGGGACTGGGAGACCCAGTACTTC. Its translation is CASSTTGDWETQYF.

This clonotype appeared a few times. The chain couples TRBV3-1 to TRBJ2-5; TRBD2 aligns across 8 bases. CDR1 LGHDT and CDR2 YNNKEL come from the germline V gene (reference sequence). V was clipped by 1 base and J by 5 bases; unmatched bases: 9. The length of the CDR3 is 16 residues. As DNA, the CDR3 is TGTGCCAGCAGCCAAGTCCCGGGGGGGACTACGGAGACCCAGTACTTC. It translates to CASSQVPGGTTETQYF.

The gene calls are TRBV11-2 and TRBJ2-1, with D unresolved. The length of the CDR3 is 13 residues. Looked up from germline, CDR1 is SGHAT and CDR2 is FQNNGV. Trimming cost V 4 bases and J 14 bases, with 18 bases left between them. CDR3 bases: TGTGCCAGCAGCTCACCGACTCGCAGAAAGGAGTTCTTC. Translation gives CASSSPTRRKEFF. The complete variable domain, with remaining parts taken from reference TRBV11-2 and TRBJ2-1, reads EAGVAQSPRYKIIEKRQSVAFWCNPISGHATLYWYQQILGQGPKLLIQFQNNGVVDDSQLPKDRFSAERLKGVDSTLKIQPAKLEDSAVYLCASSSPTRRKEFFGPGTRLTVL.

The table lists this clonotype with many counts. The chain is built from TRBV5-4 and TRBJ2-7; D unresolved. The germline CDR1 and CDR2 sequences are SGHNT and YYREEE (reference sequence). The CDR3 runs to 13 residues. V shed 0 bases and J shed 6 bases, with 10 bases lying between them. In nucleotides, the CDR3 is TGTGCCAGCAGCTTGGGAGAAGGGCGCGAGCAGTACTTC. It is translated as CASSLGEGREQYF.

The chain employs TRBV7-9 and TRBJ2-7; D is ambiguous. This CDR3 has 13 residues. The germline gives CDR1 SEHNR, CDR2 FQNEAQ (reference sequence). Deletions cut 1 base from V and 3 bases from J, with 7 bases between. This CDR3 reads CASSLEARYEQYF. CDR3 sequence (DNA): TGTGCCAGCAGCTTAGAAGCGCGCTACGAGCAGTACTTC.

The gene calls are TRBV3-1 and TRBJ2-6; 8 bases map to TRBD1. The J segment lost 0 bases and the V segment lost 2 bases, leaving 9 bases of the junction unmatched. Germline assignment: CDR1 LGHDT and CDR2 YNNKEL (reference sequence). The CDR3 length is 19 residues. CDR3 protein: CASSQLNRGFTSGANVLTF. The CDR3 nucleotides are TGTGCCAGCAGCCAATTGAACAGGGGGTTTACCTCTGGGGCCAACGTCCTGACTTTC. Using reference TRBV3-1 and TRBJ2-6 for the parts outside the CDR3, the full variable domain is DTAVSQTPKYLVTQMGNDKSIKCEQNLGHDTMYWYKQDSKKFLKIMFSYNNKELIINETVPNRFSPKSPDKAHLNLHINSLELGDSAVYFCASSQLNRGFTSGANVLTFGAGSRLTVL.

The chain combines TRBV4-1 with TRBJ1-5; a weak D match, TRBD1 (5 bases). This CDR3 is built from 15 residues. Per the germline V gene, CDR1 is MGHRA and CDR2 is YSYEKL. The germline V and J ends were trimmed by 0 bases and 3 bases, with 9 bases remaining between them. CDR3 nucleotide sequence: TGCGCCAGCAGCCAAGATGGGGGGGTCAATCAGCCCCAGCATTTT. Translated: CASSQDGGVNQPQHF.

The chain joins TRBV7-3 to TRBJ1-1; D is unresolved. This CDR3 contains 13 residues. Trimming left V 3 bases short and J 7 bases short, with 12 bases between. The germline gives CDR1 SGHTA, CDR2 FQGTGA. This CDR3 reads CASSLTHGREAFF. The CDR3 region has the DNA TGTGCCAGCAGCTTGACACACGGACGTGAAGCTTTCTTT.

The V and J genes are TRBV2 and TRBJ1-5; D uncertain. Between the trimmed V and J ends, which lost 6 bases and 8 bases, there was a span of 14 bases. The length of the CDR3 is 13 residues. Looked up from germline, CDR1 is SNHLY and CDR2 is FYNNEI. CDR3 amino acids: CASRREEVEPQHF. The DNA for the CDR3 is TGTGCCAGCAGGCGGGAGGAGGTGGAGCCCCAGCATTTT. Full variable domain (rest looked up from reference TRBV2 and TRBJ1-5): EPEVTQTPSHQVTQMGQEVILRCVPISNHLYFYWYRQILGQKVEFLVSFYNNEISEKSEIFDDQFSVERPDGSNFTLKIRSTKLEDSAMYFCASRREEVEPQHFGDGTRLSIL.

This clonotype was counted a few times. The rearrangement links TRBV5-6 to TRBJ2-7; no definite D call. This CDR3 region has 12 residues. The germline CDR1 and CDR2 sequences are SGHDT and YYEEEE. Trimming pared 3 bases from V and 2 bases from J, leaving 6 bases between. CDR3 region: CASSSEPYEQYV. CDR3 DNA: TGTGCCAGCAGCTCGGAACCCTACGAGCAGTACGTC.

This clonotype was counted at least ten times. The J gene is TRBJ2-2, the V gene TRBV7-8; D is unclear. V was cut by 3 bases and J by 9 bases, with 8 bases left in between. This CDR3 contains 12 residues. CDR1 SGHVS and CDR2 FQNEAQ come from the germline V gene. The CDR3 DNA follows: TGTGCCAGCAGCTTTAACAGACGGGAGCTGTTTTTT. This gives the protein CASSFNRRELFF.